This T cell receptor (beta chain) was captured by sequencing in a study of glioma-infiltrating T cells after dendritic cell vaccination. Study-wide background: Samples are from glioblastoma patients in Phase I and II dendritic cell vaccine trials.

No glioblastoma patient carried an isocitrate dehydrogenase mutation. Method: immunoSEQ multiplex PCR; TCRdb's copy keeps in-frame clones and lacks some. The repertoire holds tens of thousands of clones, with more than 65% as singletons. Germline V gene sequence: CDR1 SGHAT, CDR2 FQDESV (reference sequence). The J segment lost 5 bases and the V segment lost 4 bases, leaving 5 bases of the junction unmatched. This CDR3 contains 14 residues. The sequencing used blood, collected before dendritic cell vaccination. The chain is built from TRBV11-1 and TRBJ2-1, with 7 bases aligning to TRBD1. The source of this sequence is a human donor with glioblastoma. The CDR3 nucleotides are TGTGCCAGCAGCTACCGGGACAGAGACAATGAGCAGTTCTTC. It translates to CASSYRDRDNEQFF.